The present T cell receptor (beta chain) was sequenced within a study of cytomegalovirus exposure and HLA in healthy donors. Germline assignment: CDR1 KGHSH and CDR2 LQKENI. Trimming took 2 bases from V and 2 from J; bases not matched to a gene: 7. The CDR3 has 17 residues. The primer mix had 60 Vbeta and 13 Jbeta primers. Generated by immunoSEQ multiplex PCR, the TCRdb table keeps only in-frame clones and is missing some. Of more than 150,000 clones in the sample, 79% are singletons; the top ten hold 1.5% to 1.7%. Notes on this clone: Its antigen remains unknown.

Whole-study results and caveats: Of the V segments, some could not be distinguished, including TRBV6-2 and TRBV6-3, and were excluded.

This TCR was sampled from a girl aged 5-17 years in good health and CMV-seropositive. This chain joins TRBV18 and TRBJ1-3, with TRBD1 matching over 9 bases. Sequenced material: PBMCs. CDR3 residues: CASSPTRGQGAGNTIYF. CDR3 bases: TGTGCCAGCTCACCAACTCGGGGACAGGGAGCTGGAAACACCATATATTTT.